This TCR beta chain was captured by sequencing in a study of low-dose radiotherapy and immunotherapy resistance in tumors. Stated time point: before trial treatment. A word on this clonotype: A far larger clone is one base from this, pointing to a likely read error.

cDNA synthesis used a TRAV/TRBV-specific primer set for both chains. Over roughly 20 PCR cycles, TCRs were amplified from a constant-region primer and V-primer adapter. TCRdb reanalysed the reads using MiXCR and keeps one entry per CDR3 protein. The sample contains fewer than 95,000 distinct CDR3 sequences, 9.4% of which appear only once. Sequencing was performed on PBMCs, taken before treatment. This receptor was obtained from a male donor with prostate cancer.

CDR3 DNA sequence: TGTGCCAGCAGTTACGCCGACAGAGCCTACGAGCAGTTCTTC. Its translation: CASSYADRAYEQFF. J is TRBJ2-1 and V is TRBV6-1, with a weak D call TRBD1 (5 bases). This CDR3 spans 14 amino acids. Trimming took 5 bases from V and 10 from J, leaving 18 bases between them. Germline CDR1 is MNHNS and CDR2 is SASEGT.